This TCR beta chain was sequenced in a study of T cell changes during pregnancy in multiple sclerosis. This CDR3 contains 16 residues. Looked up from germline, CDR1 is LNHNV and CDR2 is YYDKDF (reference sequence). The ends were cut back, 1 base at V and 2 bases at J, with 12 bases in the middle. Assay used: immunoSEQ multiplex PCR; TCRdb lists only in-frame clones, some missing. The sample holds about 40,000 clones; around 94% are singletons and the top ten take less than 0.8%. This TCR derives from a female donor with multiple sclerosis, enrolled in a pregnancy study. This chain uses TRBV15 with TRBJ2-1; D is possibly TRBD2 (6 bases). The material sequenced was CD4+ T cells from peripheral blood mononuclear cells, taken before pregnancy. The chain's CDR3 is CATSRGGGATYNEQFF. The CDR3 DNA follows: TGTGCCACCAGCAGAGGTGGCGGGGCAACCTACAATGAGCAGTTCTTC.